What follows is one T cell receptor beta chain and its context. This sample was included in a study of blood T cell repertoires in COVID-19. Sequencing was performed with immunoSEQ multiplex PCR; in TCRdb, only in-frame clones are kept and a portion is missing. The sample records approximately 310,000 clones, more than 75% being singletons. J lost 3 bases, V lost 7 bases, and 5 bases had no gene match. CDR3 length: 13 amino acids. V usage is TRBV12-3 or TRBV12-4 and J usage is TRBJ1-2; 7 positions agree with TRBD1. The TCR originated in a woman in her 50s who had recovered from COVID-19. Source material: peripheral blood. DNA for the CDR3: TGTGCCAGCACCACAGGGGAGGACTATGGCTACACCTTC. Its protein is CASTTGEDYGYTF.